This T cell receptor beta chain came from a study of CD4 T cells in relation to SARS-CoV-2 and coronaviruses. Study in general: The restricting HLA molecule for shared crossreactive spike epitopes was mapped.

TCRdb's table, derived via immunoSEQ multiplex PCR, lists solely in-frame clones and lacks some. The table lists around 25,000 clones, around 67% of them singletons. As to this clone: The antigen is not known.

Germline-derived CDR1 and CDR2 are MNHEY and SVGAGI. V lost 4 bases to trimming and J lost 6 bases, with 18 bases between them. The CDR3 length is 15 residues. CD4+ T cells from unexposed donors were obtained before the COVID-19 pandemic (2011-2018). After about 10 days of culture, CD4+ T cells were isolated. Sequenced sample: CD4+ T cells from PBMCs, cultured in vitro. The clonotype originates from a human donor in good health. This chain joins TRBV6-5 and TRBJ1-1, with D tentatively TRBD1 (5 bases). The CDR3 spells CASSWAGRGGAEAFF. CDR3 nucleotide sequence: TGTGCCAGCAGTTGGGCGGGACGGGGTGGTGCTGAAGCTTTCTTT.